The subject of this entry is one TCR beta chain. This table comes from immunoSEQ multiplex PCR, and its TCRdb copy is limited to in-frame clones, with some not included. Of 170,000 or so clones listed, almost 90% were seen once; the top ten hold around 1.4%. This record belongs to a study of control samples from healthy donors and cancer patients. There are 14 residues in the CDR3. Germline CDR1 is SGHTA and CDR2 is FQGNSA. V trimming: 5 bases; J trimming: 3 bases; junction bases outside the gene matches: 3. This rearrangement joins TRBV7-2 to TRBJ2-3; 9 nucleotides line up with TRBD1. This TCR was recovered from a woman between 50 and 59 years old in good health. Sequences were obtained from blood. The CDR3 protein is CASSLDRGTDTQYF. For the CDR3, the DNA is TGTGCCAGCAGCCTCGACAGGGGGACAGATACGCAGTATTTT.